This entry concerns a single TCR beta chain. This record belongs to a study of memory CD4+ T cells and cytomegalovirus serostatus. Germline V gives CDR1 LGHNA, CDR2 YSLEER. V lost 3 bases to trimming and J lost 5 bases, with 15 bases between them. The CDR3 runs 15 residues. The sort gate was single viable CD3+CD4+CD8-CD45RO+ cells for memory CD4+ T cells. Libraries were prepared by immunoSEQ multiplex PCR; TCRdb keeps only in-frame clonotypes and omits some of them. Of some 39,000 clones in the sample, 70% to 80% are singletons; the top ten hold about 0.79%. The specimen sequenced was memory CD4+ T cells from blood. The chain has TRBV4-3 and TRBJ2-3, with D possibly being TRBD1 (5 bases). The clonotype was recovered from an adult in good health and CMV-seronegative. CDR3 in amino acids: CASSQRRGGGDTQYF. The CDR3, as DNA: TGCGCCAGCAGCCAGAGAAGGGGCGGTGGAGATACGCAGTATTTT.